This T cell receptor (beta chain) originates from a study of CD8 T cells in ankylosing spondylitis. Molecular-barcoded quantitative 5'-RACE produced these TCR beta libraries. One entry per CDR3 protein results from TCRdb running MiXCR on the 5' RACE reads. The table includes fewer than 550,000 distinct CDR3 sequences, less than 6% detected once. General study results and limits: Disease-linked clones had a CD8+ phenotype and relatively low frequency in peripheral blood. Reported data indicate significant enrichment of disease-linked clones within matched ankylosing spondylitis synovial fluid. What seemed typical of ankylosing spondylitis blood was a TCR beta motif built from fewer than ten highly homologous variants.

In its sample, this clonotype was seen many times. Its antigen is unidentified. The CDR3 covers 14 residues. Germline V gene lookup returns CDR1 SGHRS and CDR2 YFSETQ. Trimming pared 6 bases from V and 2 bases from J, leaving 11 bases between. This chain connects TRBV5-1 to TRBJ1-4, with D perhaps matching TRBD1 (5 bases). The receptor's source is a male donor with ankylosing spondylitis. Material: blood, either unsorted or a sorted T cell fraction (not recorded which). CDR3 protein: CASTRDPTNEKLFF. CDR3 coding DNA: TGCGCCAGCACCAGGGATCCGACTAATGAAAAACTGTTTTTT.